This TCR beta chain was identified in a study of T-cell memory formation after mild COVID-19. The wider study: Among the donors, TCR clusters were largely specific to each donor. Study results and limitations: The pre-infection memory compartment contained some responding clones, suggesting cross-reactive memory joined. A balance of CD4 and CD8 characterized clones contracting day 15 to 85, whereas later expanders leaned CD4+. Whether day 37 second-wave clones are SARS-CoV-2-specific was not confirmed.

Points on this clonotype: As yet, its antigen is unknown.

V shed 2 bases and J shed 6 bases, with 8 bases lying between them. This CDR3 contains 13 residues. The germline V gene encodes CDR1 LGHNA and CDR2 YSLEER. One entry per CDR3 protein results from TCRdb running MiXCR on the 5' RACE reads. The sample holds about 390,000 distinct CDR3 sequences, 21% seen once. The clonotype was recovered from an adult woman who had mild COVID-19 (a few samples of this study predate the infection). Cell type and time point are not known. Material: PBMCs or a T cell subset sorted from them (not recorded which). The rearrangement links TRBV4-3 to TRBJ2-1, with D unclear. Here the CDR3 reads CASSQPAGNEQFF. In DNA, the CDR3 is TGCGCCAGCAGCCAACCAGCCGGCAATGAGCAGTTCTTC.